A single sample gave rise to the 4 T cell receptor beta chains below, sequenced in a study of T cell changes during pregnancy in multiple sclerosis. The repertoire was sequenced with immunoSEQ multiplex PCR; TCRdb's copy has only in-frame clones and lacks some. The sample has about 51,000 clones; 93% are singletons. The sample consisted of peripheral blood, taken in the second trimester of pregnancy. The receptors were gathered from a female donor with multiple sclerosis, enrolled in a pregnancy study.

This chain connects TRBV14 to TRBJ2-7, with 16 positions matching TRBD2. V shed 0 bases, J shed 6 bases, and the junction held 14 bases outside the gene matches. CDR1 and CDR2 from the germline V gene are SGHDN and FVKESK. The length of the CDR3 is 20 residues. Here the CDR3 DNA reads TGTGCCAGCAGCCAAGATTGGGCCGGGACTAGCGGGAGGGCTAAGAGCGAGCAGTACTTC. Amino acid sequence: CASSQDWAGTSGRAKSEQYF.

The V gene is TRBV18, the J gene TRBJ2-6; 9 positions agree with TRBD1. The CDR3 covers 18 residues. Unmatched junction bases numbered 7, after V lost 4 bases and J lost 0 bases. Germline CDR1 reads KGHSH; CDR2 reads LQKENI. Here the CDR3 reads CASSRTGVRASGANVLTF. The CDR3 nucleotides are TGTGCCAGCTCACGGACAGGGGTTCGGGCCTCTGGGGCCAACGTCCTGACTTTC.

The rearrangement links TRBV9 to TRBJ1-1; D ambiguous. The germline V and J ends were trimmed by 1 base and 4 bases, with 11 bases remaining between them. The CDR3 is 14 residues long. Germline assignment: CDR1 SGDLS and CDR2 YYNGEE. The CDR3 loop reads CASSVYHSRTEAFF. The CDR3 DNA reads as TGTGCCAGCAGCGTATACCACAGTCGCACTGAAGCTTTCTTT.

J is TRBJ1-5 and V is TRBV6-1; 11 bases align to TRBD1. The CDR3 runs 15 residues. V was pared by 5 bases and J by 5 bases, with 5 bases of the junction left unmatched. Germline V gene data show CDR1 as MNHNS and CDR2 as SASEGT. CDR3 in amino acids: CASSWTGGFDQPQHF. CDR3 DNA sequence: TGTGCCAGCAGTTGGACAGGGGGCTTCGATCAGCCCCAGCATTTT.